This is a list of T cell receptor beta chains from one sample in a study of blood T cell repertoires in COVID-19. Profiling relied on immunoSEQ multiplex PCR, and the TCRdb table lists in-frame clones only, not all of them. The data hold about 240,000 clones, with about 73% observed a single time. The sample comprised peripheral blood. The receptor set was obtained from a woman at least 80 years old with acute or convalescent COVID-19. Both conserved end residues are part of each CDR3. D genes are given only for firm matches. Expanded clones are given a class, and other clones once, few, many or no size at all.

clone_size j_call v_call d_call cdr3_nt cdr3_aa
. TRBJ1-6 TRBV7-9 TRBD1 TGTGCCAGCAGCAGAGAAGGGACAGGGCGTTCACCCCTCCACTTT CASSREGTGRSPLHF
. TRBJ2-6 TRBV19 TRBD1 TGTGCCAGTAGACCACAGGGGGCTCCGTCTGGGGCCAACGTCCTGACTTTC CASRPQGAPSGANVLTF
. TRBJ2-7 TRBV5-1 TRBD2 TGCGCCAGCAGTCTGAATAGCGGGAGCTACGAGCAGTACTTC CASSLNSGSYEQYF
. TRBJ1-1 TRBV5-6 . TGTGCCAGCAGCTGGCAGGGGATCATGAACACTGAAGCTTTCTTT CASSWQGIMNTEAFF
few TRBJ1-3 TRBV19 . TGTGCCAGTAGAGACACCCTCGGAAACACCATATATTTT CASRDTLGNTIYF
few TRBJ1-6 TRBV27 TRBD1 TGTGCCAGCTCACCCGGGACAGGGAGGTCACCCCTCCACTTT CASSPGTGRSPLHF
. TRBJ2-7 TRBV5-4 . TGTGCCAGCAGTTCTAACTACGAGCAGTACTTC CASSSNYEQYF
. TRBJ1-1 TRBV4-3 . TGCGCCAGCAGCCAAGATCCGGGTTTAGGGGCTGCCACTGAAGCTTTCTTT CASSQDPGLGAATEAFF
. TRBJ1-2 TRBV3-1/TRBV3-2 . TGTGCCAGCAGCCAATGGGGCAGGGACTATGGCTACACCTTC CASSQWGRDYGYTF
. TRBJ1-1 TRBV5-5 TRBD1 TGTGCCAGCAGCCTGGGACAGGGGAAGGGGAGGTACACTGAAGCTTTCTTT CASSLGQGKGRYTEAFF
. TRBJ2-5 TRBV10-3 TRBD2 TGTGCCATCAGCGGACTAGCGGGAGTGAGTGAGACCCAGTACTTC CAISGLAGVSETQYF
. TRBJ2-1 TRBV5-1 . TGCGCCAGCAGCTTGGGGTCGGCCTACAATGAGCAGTTCTTC CASSLGSAYNEQFF
. TRBJ1-4 TRBV18 TRBD1 TGTGCCAGCTCCCCTCAACCGCAGGGGGCCGGGGAAAAACTGTTTTTT CASSPQPQGAGEKLFF
. TRBJ1-1 TRBV11-2 . TGTGCCAGCAGCTCCCAAGCGGACACTGAAGCTTTCTTT CASSSQADTEAFF
. TRBJ2-7 TRBV7-9 TRBD1 TGTGCCAGCAGCTTTTCGACAGGGACGAGCGAGCAGTACTTC CASSFSTGTSEQYF
once TRBJ2-7 TRBV28 TRBD2 TGTGCCAGCAGTCCCCCATCGACTAGCACGTCGTACGAGCAGTACTTC CASSPPSTSTSYEQYF
. TRBJ2-7 TRBV7-9 TRBD1 TGTGCCAGCAGCTTAGCCTGGACAGGGAACGAGCAGTACTTC CASSLAWTGNEQYF
. TRBJ1-3 TRBV18 TRBD1 TGTGCCAGCTCACCTCAACAGGGGGGAGACACCATATATTTT CASSPQQGGDTIYF
. TRBJ2-3 TRBV5-1 . TGCGCCAGCAGCCCCCCTTTGGGCGGGGATACGCAGTATTTT CASSPPLGGDTQYF
. TRBJ1-2 TRBV6-1 TRBD1 TGTGCCAGCAGTGAAGCTTCAGGGGGTGGCTACACCTTC CASSEASGGGYTF
. TRBJ2-1 TRBV27 . TGTGCCAGCAGCGGGTTGGTTCGTGACAATGAGCAGTTCTTC CASSGLVRDNEQFF
. TRBJ2-1 TRBV7-8 TRBD2 TGTGCCAGCAGCTTAGGGCTAGCGGGGGGTGAGCAGTTCTTC CASSLGLAGGEQFF
. TRBJ2-3 TRBV24-1 TRBD2 TGTGCCACCAGTGCACTTAGCGGGGCCGCAGATACGCAGTATTTT CATSALSGAADTQYF
. TRBJ2-1 TRBV5-4 TRBD2 TGTGCCAGCCAACTTGGGAGGGCCGGGAATGAGCAGTTCTTC CASQLGRAGNEQFF
. TRBJ1-4 TRBV15 TRBD1 TGTGCCACCAGCAGAGCTGGACGGACAGGGGGTCAGGGAAAACTGTTTTTT CATSRAGRTGGQGKLFF
. TRBJ2-2 TRBV7-9 TRBD1 TGTGCCAGCAGCCAGAAGGGACAGAAGGGCACCGGGGAGCTGTTTTTT CASSQKGQKGTGELFF
. TRBJ1-1 TRBV7-9 . TGTGCCAGCAGCTTAGGGACACACTCGAACACTGAAGCTTTCTTT CASSLGTHSNTEAFF
. TRBJ2-1 TRBV9 TRBD2 TGTGCCAGCAGCGTAGTGGGTAGCGGGAGATGGGATGAGCAGTTCTTC CASSVVGSGRWDEQFF
. TRBJ1-5 TRBV6-5 TRBD1 TGTGCCAGCAGCTTGGACAGGGCGTATCAGCCCCAGCATTTT CASSLDRAYQPQHF
. TRBJ1-4 TRBV19 . TGTGCCAGTATTGGCAGGGCTAATGAAAAACTGTTTTTT CASIGRANEKLFF
. TRBJ2-3 TRBV7-7 TRBD2 TGTGCCAGCAGTCCGGGACTAGCGGGAGTCGATACGCAGTATTTT CASSPGLAGVDTQYF
. TRBJ2-7 TRBV2 TRBD1 TGTGCCAGCAGCTCTAGACAGGGGTCGACCTACGAGCAGTACTTC CASSSRQGSTYEQYF
. TRBJ2-7 TRBV18 TRBD2 TGTGCCAGCTCACCACAGAGGGGAGGGAGGGCTTCCTACGAGCAGTACTTC CASSPQRGGRASYEQYF
. TRBJ1-1 TRBV5-1 TRBD1 TGCGCCAGCAGCGCCCAGGGGGCGGTGAACACTGAAGCTTTCTTT CASSAQGAVNTEAFF
. TRBJ1-1 TRBV20-1 . TGCAGTGCGACCCGGGGGGGCGAAGCTTTCTTT CSATRGGEAFF
. TRBJ1-6 TRBV7-2 . TGTGCCAGCAGCTTAGGCGGGGCACCCCTCCACTTT CASSLGGAPLHF
. TRBJ2-4 TRBV4-2 . TGTGCCAGCAGCCAAGTAGGGGGTGGGTCGCTAGCCAAAAACATTCAGTACTTC CASSQVGGGSLAKNIQYF
. TRBJ2-5 TRBV11-1 . TGTGCCAGCAGCCCTGACAGGCTCCAAGAGACCCAGTACTTC CASSPDRLQETQYF
. TRBJ2-3 TRBV3-1/TRBV3-2 . TGTGCCAGCAGCCAGGGGCGACCAGATACGCAGTATTTT CASSQGRPDTQYF
. TRBJ1-5 TRBV2 TRBD1 TGTGCCAGCAGTCCCCGGGACAGAGCTAAAAAGCCCCAGCATTTT CASSPRDRAKKPQHF
. TRBJ2-5 TRBV7-2 . TGTGCCAGCAGCCCGTTTTTGGGGCCCTACAGCCAAGAGACCCAGTACTTC CASSPFLGPYSQETQYF
. TRBJ1-3 TRBV12-1 . TGTGCCAGCAGCTTTGGGCCAGGACAGGGCTCCATTCACTCTGGAAACACCATATATTTT CASSFGPGQGSIHSGNTIYF
. TRBJ2-1 TRBV11-2 TRBD2 TGTGCCAGCAGCCCAATTAGACTAGCGGGTAGGGGTGAGCAGTTCTTC CASSPIRLAGRGEQFF
. TRBJ2-3 TRBV27 . TGTGTCGCCGGGGGGCTTATAGATACGCAGTATTTT CVAGGLIDTQYF
once TRBJ2-5 TRBV7-2 TRBD2 TGTGCCAGCAGCCTGCGACTAGCGGGGGGGCGAGAGACCCAGTACTTC CASSLRLAGGRETQYF
once TRBJ1-6 TRBV3-1/TRBV3-2 . TGTGCCAGCAGCCACATGTCCTATAATTCACCCCTCCACTTT CASSHMSYNSPLHF
. TRBJ2-5 TRBV5-5 . TGTGCCAGCAGCTGGAGGGACCGCGGATACCAAGAGACCCAGTACTTC CASSWRDRGYQETQYF
. TRBJ2-5 TRBV11-2 . TGTGCCAGCAGCTTAGGGGGGCCCCGCGAGACCCAGTACTTC CASSLGGPRETQYF
. TRBJ2-7 TRBV7-2 TRBD1 TGTGCCAGCAGCCTCCCCCCCGGGACAGGGAGGAACGAGCAGTACTTC CASSLPPGTGRNEQYF
. TRBJ1-1 TRBV10-1 TRBD1 TGCGCCAGCAGTGGCCAGGGGACAGGGGCCTTTGAAGCTTTCTTT CASSGQGTGAFEAFF
. TRBJ1-2 TRBV20-1 . TGCAGTGCCTCTGAGGACTATGGCTACACCTTC CSASEDYGYTF
. TRBJ2-2 TRBV7-2 . TGTGCCAGCAGGCGGACTACAACCGGGGAGCTGTTTTTT CASRRTTTGELFF
. TRBJ1-2 TRBV19 . TGTGCCAGTAGTAAACAGGGTCCCTATGGCTACACCTTC CASSKQGPYGYTF
. TRBJ2-1 TRBV27 TRBD2 TGTGCCAGCAGTAGAACAAGCGGGGGCTCCTACAATGAGCAGTTCTTC CASSRTSGGSYNEQFF
. TRBJ1-6 TRBV28 . TGTGCTAGCTCCTATAATTCACCCCTCCACTTT CASSYNSPLHF